Listed below are T cell receptor beta chains from one sample, sequenced in a study of T cell responses to AZD1222 COVID-19 vaccine. Libraries were prepared by immunoSEQ multiplex PCR; TCRdb keeps only in-frame clonotypes and omits some of them. The sample has more than 75,000 clones, around 90% seen once. The sequenced sample was peripheral blood, obtained 28 days after the second AZD1222 dose. The receptors were gathered from an adult who received the AZD1222 COVID-19 vaccine. The CDR3 runs from the conserved cysteine through the conserved F or W. Each record gives: J gene, D gene, V gene, clone size, CDR3 protein, CDR3 DNA. D genes are given only for firm matches. Not every row has a clone size; where given, it reads once, few, many or a size class.

TRBJ1-6 | TRBD1 | TRBV2 | few | CASLGGSGHRGNSPLHF | TGTGCCAGCTTAGGGGGATCTGGCCACAGGGGAAATTCACCCCTCCACTTT
TRBJ2-2 | - | TRBV2 | - | CASSDMARTGELFF | TGTGCCAGCAGTGACATGGCACGCACCGGGGAGCTGTTTTTT
TRBJ2-7 | TRBD2 | TRBV7-2 | - | CASSLAVAGVHEQYF | TGTGCCAGCAGCTTAGCGGTTGCGGGAGTCCACGAGCAGTACTTC
TRBJ2-7 | - | TRBV11-2 | - | CASSPRGEEQYF | TGTGCCAGCAGCCCGAGAGGCGAGGAGCAGTACTTC
TRBJ2-5 | - | TRBV30 | - | CAWTLARQLNQETQYF | TGTGCCTGGACCCTCGCACGACAGCTGAACCAAGAGACCCAGTACTTC
TRBJ2-7 | - | TRBV3-1/TRBV3-2 | once | CASSQVGISYEQYF | TGTGCCAGCAGCCAAGTTGGGATTTCCTACGAGCAGTACTTC
TRBJ1-1 | - | TRBV6-5 | - | CASGRSSTGDTEAFF | TGTGCCAGCGGTAGGAGCTCGACCGGGGACACTGAAGCTTTCTTT
TRBJ1-1 | - | TRBV7-8 | - | CASSLGVSGGATEAFF | TGTGCCAGCAGCTTAGGAGTGTCGGGGGGCGCAACTGAAGCTTTCTTT
TRBJ2-7 | - | TRBV20-1 | few | CSASYRATYEQYF | TGCAGTGCTAGTTACAGGGCAACCTACGAGCAGTACTTC
TRBJ2-2 | TRBD2 | TRBV3-1/TRBV3-2 | - | CASSQGASGMLAGELFF | TGTGCCAGCAGCCAAGGGGCTAGCGGGATGCTGGCCGGGGAGCTGTTTTTT
TRBJ2-1 | - | TRBV29-1 | - | CSVQSTPEQFF | TGCAGCGTCCAATCTACCCCTGAGCAGTTCTTC
TRBJ2-3 | TRBD2 | TRBV11-2 | - | CASSLSTSGRIDTQYF | TGTGCCAGCAGCTTATCTACTAGCGGGAGGATAGATACGCAGTATTTT
TRBJ2-3 | - | TRBV27 | - | CASRQPSTDTQYF | TGTGCCAGCAGGCAACCGAGCACAGATACGCAGTATTTT
TRBJ2-3 | TRBD2 | TRBV15 | - | CATSTGTSASTDTQYF | TGTGCCACCAGCACCGGGACTAGCGCTAGCACAGATACGCAGTATTTT
TRBJ2-1 | - | TRBV11-1 | - | CASSLDPRSRFF | TGTGCCAGCAGCTTAGATCCCCGATCTCGGTTCTTC
TRBJ1-5 | - | TRBV7-2 | - | CASSLASPPQPQHF | TGTGCCAGCAGCTTAGCTTCGCCTCCTCAGCCCCAGCATTTT
TRBJ2-7 | TRBD1 | TRBV3-1/TRBV3-2 | - | CASSQDLGTGGHEQYF | TGTGCCAGCAGCCAAGATCTAGGGACAGGGGGCCACGAGCAGTACTTC
TRBJ1-2 | - | TRBV14 | - | CASSETINYGYTF | TGTGCCAGCAGCGAAACGATTAACTATGGCTACACCTTC
TRBJ2-2 | - | TRBV12-3/TRBV12-4 | - | CASGTTTGGELFF | TGTGCCAGCGGTACCACCACAGGCGGGGAGCTGTTTTTT
TRBJ2-7 | - | TRBV29-1 | - | CSVSHDTGSYEQYF | TGCAGCGTTTCCCACGACACGGGCTCCTACGAGCAGTACTTC
TRBJ1-1 | - | TRBV18 | - | CASIHQGDTEAFF | TGTGCCAGCATACACCAAGGTGACACTGAAGCTTTCTTT
TRBJ2-5 | - | TRBV18 | - | CASSPNAGIQETQYF | TGTGCCAGCTCACCAAATGCGGGGATCCAAGAGACCCAGTACTTC
TRBJ1-2 | - | TRBV6-5 | - | CASLTGNYGYTF | TGTGCCAGCCTAACAGGGAACTATGGCTACACCTTC
TRBJ2-5 | - | TRBV27 | - | CASSPGKGVGETQYF | TGTGCCAGCAGTCCAGGGAAAGGAGTCGGAGAGACCCAGTACTTC
TRBJ2-1 | TRBD2 | TRBV10-3 | - | CAISEASGGYNEQFF | TGTGCCATCAGTGAAGCTAGCGGAGGCTACAATGAGCAGTTCTTC
TRBJ1-5 | - | TRBV24-1 | - | CATSDGSNQPQHF | TGTGCCACCAGTGACGGGAGCAATCAGCCCCAGCATTTT
TRBJ1-1 | - | TRBV7-2 | - | CASSLVGDGNTEAFF | TGTGCCAGCAGCTTAGTGGGGGATGGTAACACTGAAGCTTTCTTT
TRBJ2-5 | - | TRBV3-1/TRBV3-2 | - | CASSLFATVGTETQYF | TGTGCCAGCAGCCTTTTCGCTACAGTGGGGACAGAGACCCAGTACTTC
TRBJ2-5 | TRBD2 | TRBV9 | - | CASSVGASGQETQYF | TGTGCCAGCAGCGTAGGGGCTAGCGGGCAAGAGACCCAGTACTTC
TRBJ2-1 | TRBD2 | TRBV27 | - | CASSLGLGVDEQFF | TGTGCCAGCAGTTTGGGACTAGGGGTTGATGAGCAGTTCTTC
TRBJ2-5 | - | TRBV28 | - | CASSLFLEETQYF | TGTGCCAGCAGTTTATTCTTGGAAGAGACCCAGTACTTC
TRBJ2-3 | - | TRBV30 | - | CAWTGADTQYF | TGTGCCTGGACGGGGGCAGATACGCAGTATTTT
TRBJ2-1 | TRBD2 | TRBV9 | - | CASSVAGLAGGPVEQFF | TGTGCCAGCAGCGTAGCCGGACTAGCGGGAGGGCCGGTTGAGCAGTTCTTC
TRBJ1-1 | - | TRBV27 | - | CASSLSPAVSEAFF | TGTGCCAGCAGTTTATCCCCAGCCGTTAGTGAAGCTTTCTTT
TRBJ2-7 | - | TRBV7-9 | once | CASSLSGRDEQYF | TGTGCCAGCAGCTTATCGGGGCGGGACGAGCAGTACTTC
TRBJ2-1 | - | TRBV27 | - | CASSPPWSSYNEQFF | TGTGCCAGCAGCCCCCCTTGGAGCTCCTACAATGAGCAGTTCTTC
TRBJ2-7 | - | TRBV11-2 | - | CASSLSPGRGYEQYF | TGTGCCAGCAGCTTATCTCCGGGACGGGGGTACGAGCAGTACTTC
TRBJ2-2 | - | TRBV27 | - | CASSRVQGAETGELFF | TGTGCCAGCAGCCGGGTCCAGGGCGCGGAAACCGGGGAGCTGTTTTTT
TRBJ1-6 | - | TRBV4-2 | - | CASSQAGGPSFSYNSPLHF | TGTGCCAGCAGCCAAGCCGGGGGGCCTTCGTTCTCCTATAATTCACCCCTCCACTTT
TRBJ2-2 | TRBD1 | TRBV7-3 | - | CASQGVTGELFF | TGTGCCAGCCAGGGGGTAACCGGGGAGCTGTTTTTT
TRBJ1-4 | - | TRBV5-1 | - | CASSDTGQRAEKLFF | TGCGCCAGCAGCGATACCGGACAGAGGGCCGAAAAACTGTTTTTT
TRBJ2-1 | - | TRBV15 | - | CATRTGLMNEQFF | TGTGCCACCAGAACGGGCCTAATGAATGAGCAGTTCTTC
TRBJ2-1 | TRBD2 | TRBV7-6 | - | CASSLEASGSSYNEQFF | TGTGCCAGCAGCTTGGAGGCTAGCGGGAGTTCCTACAATGAGCAGTTCTTC
TRBJ2-7 | - | TRBV11-3 | - | CASSLGGAGAEQYF | TGTGCCAGCAGCTTAGGGGGGGCAGGGGCCGAGCAGTACTTC
TRBJ2-7 | - | TRBV10-3 | - | CAISDRRFDEQYF | TGTGCCATCAGTGACCGGAGGTTCGACGAGCAGTACTTC
TRBJ2-1 | TRBD2 | TRBV5-1 | - | CASQLAGVDYNEQFF | TGCGCCAGCCAACTAGCGGGAGTTGATTACAATGAGCAGTTCTTC
TRBJ2-7 | - | TRBV6-5 | - | CASSTPGRMPYEQYF | TGTGCCAGCAGTACCCCGGGGAGAATGCCCTACGAGCAGTACTTC
TRBJ1-5 | - | TRBV25-1 | - | CASSGSGSSPQHF | TGTGCCAGCAGTGGGTCAGGGAGTTCTCCCCAGCATTTT
TRBJ1-6 | - | TRBV2 | - | CASSVGGNSPLHF | TGTGCCAGCAGTGTTGGGGGGAATTCACCCCTCCACTTT